This record looks at one TCR beta chain sequence and its context. The clone's antigen remains unknown. Per-base qualities were not stored, and no clone one base away is much larger. Collaborating institutions collected whole blood in K2EDTA tubes following their own protocols. Collaborator samples were shipped for TCRbeta analysis as frozen whole blood, isolated PBMCs, or DNA extracted from either sample type. The sample comes from a study of blood T cell repertoires in COVID-19 (dated by TCRdb to the early 2020s). In terms of the full investigation: Collaborator samples came from the United States, Italy and Spain and covered acute and convalescent phases of COVID-19. The dataset comprised deeply sampled blood TCRbeta repertoires from subjects exposed to, actively infected with, or recovered from COVID-19. Samples came from the ongoing ImmuneRACE study (first 160 participants) plus 1,254 subjects from 6 global collaborators. The repertoires were released in a freely available public database intended as a resource for research on the immune response to SARS-CoV-2. The sample metadata nearly always contained a de-identified subject ID, COVID-19 status, age in years and sex. Where available, HLA class I and class II types were taken from metadata supplied by the sample provider and were not determined by assay-based typing. The material from the prospective study consisted of cDNA or gDNA derived from T cells, B-cell-depleted T cells, or PBMCs.

Broader findings and caveats from the paper: Clinical and demographic metadata were provided uncurated, with the amount varying by source and participant.

TCRbeta CDR3 regions were amplified from genomic DNA using the immunoSEQ Assay, a bias-controlled multiplex PCR. As for how the authors treated the data: The number of nucleated cells in each sample was estimated by amplification of reference gene primers within the assay. To quantify the absolute abundance of each unique TCRbeta CDR3 rearrangement, sequence reads were collapsed and filtered. For each sample, productive Simpson clonality was calculated as the square root of Simpson's diversity index across productive rearrangements. TCRdb mirrors the immuneACCESS table, restricted to in-frame sequences. Some clones are absent from its copies; in checked studies, under half trace to an unresolved V gene, and the reason for the others is unknown. That table gives V, J and clone size, and the DNA gave D and trimming. The table for this sample lists approximately 230,000 clones; around 88% of them were counted only once. The ten top clones hold over 1.1% of the sample.

This clonotype originated in a man older than 75 with acute or convalescent COVID-19. Input material: peripheral blood.

At the DNA level, the sequence is TGTGCCAGCAGTTTAACTAGCGGGACTGAAGCTTTCTTT. Its protein reads: CASSLTSGTEAFF. The chain was built from TRBV12-3 or TRBV12-4 and TRBJ1-1; the D gene assignment is ambiguous. The CDR3 sequence holds 13 residues, the cysteine and phenylalanine included. Just the 39-base CDR3 DNA is kept, in frame starting at base 1. V is clipped by 2 bases and J by 5 bases, and the sequence between their germline boundaries is 9 bases long.